This paragraph covers one T cell receptor (beta chain) sequence. This sample was taken from a study of blood T cell repertoires in COVID-19. Study information: Whether acute or convalescent, the COVID-19 samples came from the United States, Italy and Spain. PBMCs, B-cell-depleted T cells, or T cells were the source of the cDNA or gDNA that made up the material.

In the original workflow: Researchers report that nucleated cell counts were estimated from reference gene primer amplification. Repertoires were generated with immunoSEQ multiplex PCR, while TCRdb's copy carries only in-frame clones and drops some. The DNA gave D and trimming, while V, J and clone size come from that table. The data hold under 100,000 clones, with roughly 82% observed a single time. V was pared by 7 bases and J by 1 base, with 14 bases between. The CDR3 runs to 15 residues. From germline, CDR1 is LNHDA and CDR2 SQIVND (reference sequence). This TCR came from a woman over 75 with active or convalescent COVID-19. The specimen sequenced was peripheral blood. This sequence joins TRBV19 and TRBJ2-4, with D maybe TRBD2 (5 bases). CDR3 nucleotide sequence: TGTGCCAGTACCCGGAGAGGGAGTGCCAAAAACATTCAGTACTTC. This sequence encodes CASTRRGSAKNIQYF.